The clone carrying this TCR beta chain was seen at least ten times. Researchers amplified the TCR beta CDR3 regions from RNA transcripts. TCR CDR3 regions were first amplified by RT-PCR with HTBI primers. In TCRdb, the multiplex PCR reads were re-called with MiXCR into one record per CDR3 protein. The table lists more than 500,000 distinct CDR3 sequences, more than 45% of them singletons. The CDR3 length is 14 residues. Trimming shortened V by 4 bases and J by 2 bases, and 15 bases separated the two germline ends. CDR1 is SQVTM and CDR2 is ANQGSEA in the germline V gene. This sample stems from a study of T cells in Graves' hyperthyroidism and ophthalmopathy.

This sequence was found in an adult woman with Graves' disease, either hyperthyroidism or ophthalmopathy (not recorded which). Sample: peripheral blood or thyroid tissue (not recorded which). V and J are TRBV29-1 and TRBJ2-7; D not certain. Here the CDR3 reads CSVVVRAVPYEQYF. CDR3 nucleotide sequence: TGCAGCGTTGTTGTTAGGGCAGTACCCTACGAGCAGTACTTC.